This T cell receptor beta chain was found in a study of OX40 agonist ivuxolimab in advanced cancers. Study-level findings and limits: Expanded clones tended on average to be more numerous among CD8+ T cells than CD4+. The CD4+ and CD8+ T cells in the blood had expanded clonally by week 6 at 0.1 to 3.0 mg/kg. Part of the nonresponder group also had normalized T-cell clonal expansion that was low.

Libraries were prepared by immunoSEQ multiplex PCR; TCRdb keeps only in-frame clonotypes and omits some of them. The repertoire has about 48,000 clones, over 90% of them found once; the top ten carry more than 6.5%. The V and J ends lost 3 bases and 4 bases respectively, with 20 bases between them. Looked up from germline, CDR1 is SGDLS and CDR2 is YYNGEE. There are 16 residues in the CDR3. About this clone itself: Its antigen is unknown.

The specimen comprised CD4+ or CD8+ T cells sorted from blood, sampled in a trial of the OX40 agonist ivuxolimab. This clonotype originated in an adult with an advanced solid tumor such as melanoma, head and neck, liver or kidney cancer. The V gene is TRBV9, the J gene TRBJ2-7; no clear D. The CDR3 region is CASSASGTALGYEQYF. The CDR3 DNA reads TGTGCCAGCAGCGCCTCGGGTACGGCCTTGGGGTACGAGCAGTACTTC. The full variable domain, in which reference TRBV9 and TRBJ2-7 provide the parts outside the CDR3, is DSGVTQTPKHLITATGQRVTLRCSPRSGDLSVYWYQQSLDQGLQFLIQYYNGEERAKGNILERFSAQQFPDLHSELNLSSLELGDSALYFCASSASGTALGYEQYFGPGTRLTVT.